Below are 30 T cell receptor beta chains sequenced from a single sample in a study of blood T cell repertoires in COVID-19. Method: immunoSEQ multiplex PCR; TCRdb's copy keeps in-frame clones and lacks some. The table includes approximately 12,000 clones, 71% detected once. Sequencing used peripheral blood. These receptors were obtained from a man aged 55 to 70 with COVID-19, enrolled during active disease.

The CDR3 sequence: CASSLVTRDTSNQPQHF. CDR3 coding DNA: TGTGCCAGCAGCTTAGTGACCCGGGACACCAGCAATCAGCCCCAGCATTTT. The chain recombines TRBV7-8 with TRBJ1-5; D may be TRBD1 (6 bases). The V and J ends lost 1 base and 1 base respectively, with 14 bases between them. The CDR3 is made up of 17 amino acids. CDR1 is SGHVS, CDR2 FQNEAQ, per germline.

The CDR3 reads CATRTGDTGELFF. The CDR3 bases are TGTGCCACCCGGACAGGGGACACCGGGGAGCTGTTTTTT. The chain is built from TRBV10-3 and TRBJ2-2; 9 bases are a match to TRBD1. This CDR3 comprises 13 residues. Germline CDR1 is ENHRY and CDR2 is SYGVKD. With 10 bases clipped from V and 3 bases from J, the junction kept 3 bases outside the gene matches.

The genes are TRBV4-1 and TRBJ2-3; tentatively, D is TRBD2 (5 bases). V gave up 0 bases and J gave up 2 bases, with 21 bases separating them. The CDR3 extends over 19 amino acids. Germline V gene sequence: CDR1 MGHRA, CDR2 YSYEKL. CDR3 region: CASSQEGGGGSFYTDTQYF. DNA of the CDR3: TGCGCCAGCAGCCAAGAAGGAGGAGGTGGTAGCTTTTACACAGATACGCAGTATTTT.

This clone has more than one count but fewer than ten. V is TRBV2 and J is TRBJ1-4, with 7 bases that match TRBD1. The germline CDR1 and CDR2 sequences are SNHLY and FYNNEI. The CDR3 extends over 16 amino acids. The CDR3 loop is CATRRGRGFANEKLFF. The CDR3 nucleotides are TGTGCTACTAGAAGGGGGCGAGGGTTTGCTAATGAAAAACTGTTTTTT.

This chain connects TRBV28 to TRBJ1-2, with D possibly TRBD1 on 6 matching bases. Germline V lookup: CDR1 MDHEN, CDR2 SYDVKM. Trimming cost V 0 bases and J 4 bases, with 12 bases left between them. The CDR3 has 15 residues. CDR3 residues: CASSLWSGHFYGYTF. For the CDR3, the DNA is TGTGCCAGCAGTTTATGGTCGGGACACTTCTATGGCTACACCTTC.

This clone was counted a few times. The chain's CDR3 is CASSSFYEQYF. CDR3 bases: TGTGCCAGCAGCTCATTCTACGAGCAGTACTTC. This chain joins TRBV5-6 and TRBJ2-7; D not resolved. Germline CDR1 is SGHDT and CDR2 is YYEEEE. CDR3 length: 11 amino acids. V was shortened by 3 bases and J by 3 bases, with 4 bases between the two germline ends.

This clone was counted once. V usage is TRBV28 and J usage is TRBJ1-4, with 9 bases lining up with TRBD1. The CDR3 runs 15 residues. CDR1 and CDR2 from the germline V gene are MDHEN and SYDVKM. V dropped 3 bases and J dropped 7; count of bases not matched to a gene: 6. The CDR3 spells CASSFPTGGGEKLFF. DNA of the CDR3: TGTGCCAGCAGTTTTCCCACAGGGGGCGGTGAAAAACTGTTTTTT.

This chain uses TRBV7-8 with TRBJ2-7; D not certain. From germline, CDR1 is SGHVS and CDR2 FQNEAQ. Trimming took off 0 bases at V and 2 bases at J, with 5 bases between the two ends. This CDR3 is built from 13 residues. The chain's CDR3 is CASSLAGPYEQYV. The CDR3 DNA follows: TGTGCCAGCAGCTTAGCTGGGCCCTACGAGCAGTACGTC.

The chain employs TRBV9 and TRBJ2-7, with 8 bases identical to TRBD2. The CDR3 totals 16 residues. Germline V gene sequence: CDR1 SGDLS, CDR2 YYNGEE. With V trimmed by 0 bases and J by 0 bases, 5 bases remained unmatched. CDR3 sequence (DNA): TGTGCCAGCAGCGTAGTCTCTAGCGGGTGCTCCTACGAGCAGTACGTC. It is translated as CASSVVSSGCSYEQYV.

The chain couples TRBV6-5 to TRBJ1-6, with D possibly matching TRBD1 (5 bases). V shed 10 bases and J shed 10 bases, with 20 bases lying between them. CDR1 MNHEY and CDR2 SVGAGI come from the germline V gene. This CDR3 has 14 residues. CDR3 in amino acids: CATAPQWGGSPLHF. The CDR3 DNA follows: TGTGCCACCGCTCCTCAATGGGGGGGATCACCCCTCCACTTT.

This rearrangement joins TRBV28 to TRBJ1-6; D unresolved. The V end lost 7 bases, the J end lost 1 base, and 23 bases lay between the germline ends. Germline assignment: CDR1 MDHEN and CDR2 SYDVKM. The CDR3 runs 19 residues. The CDR3 loop reads CASNPQRQIILSYNSPLHF. The CDR3 bases are TGTGCCAGCAATCCCCAGCGGCAGATAATACTTTCCTATAATTCACCCCTCCACTTT.

V and J are TRBV18 and TRBJ2-1, with a weak D call TRBD2 (5 bases). This CDR3 is 14 amino acids long. V gave up 0 bases and J gave up 7 bases, with 10 bases separating them. From germline, CDR1 is KGHSH and CDR2 LQKENI. CDR3 protein: CASSPPSSFNEQFF. The DNA for the CDR3 is TGTGCCAGCTCACCACCCTCTAGCTTTAATGAGCAGTTCTTC.

This chain connects TRBV6-1 to TRBJ2-4; a weak D match, TRBD1 (6 bases). V was pared by 3 bases and J by 2 bases, with 14 bases between. Germline CDR1 and CDR2: MNHNS and SASEGT. The CDR3 contains 16 residues. Here the CDR3 DNA reads TGTGCCAGCAGTGAGGACAGCCGCGTCTCCAAAAACATTCAGTACTTC. Amino acid sequence: CASSEDSRVSKNIQYF.

The CDR3 DNA sequence: TGTGCCAGCAGCCAAGACTGGGGACTGTTCAATGAGCAGTTCTTC. It encodes CASSQDWGLFNEQFF. The V and J genes are TRBV3-1 (or the pseudogene TRBV3-2) and TRBJ2-1; D possibly corresponds to TRBD2 (6 bases). This CDR3 is built from 15 residues. CDR1 is LGHDT and CDR2 is YNNKEL in the germline V gene (reference sequence). V was clipped by 0 bases and J by 6 bases, with 12 bases between them.

This clone was seen a handful of times. The chain combines TRBV6-6 with TRBJ1-2; D is possibly TRBD1 (5 bases). Trimming took 7 bases from V and 5 from J, leaving 17 bases between them. CDR1 MNHNY and CDR2 SVGAGI come from the germline V gene (reference sequence). The CDR3 extends over 14 amino acids. CDR3 in DNA: TGTGCCAGCAAGTACGTGGAGGGGAGTTATGGCTACACCTTC. It is translated as CASKYVEGSYGYTF.

Here the CDR3 reads CASSERWTGRNIQYF. CDR3 nucleotides: TGTGCCAGCAGTGAAAGGTGGACAGGGAGAAACATTCAGTACTTC. The genes are TRBV2 and TRBJ2-4; TRBD1 agrees at 8 bases. Unmatched junction bases numbered 6, after V lost 2 bases and J lost 6 bases. This CDR3 has 15 residues. Germline V gives CDR1 SNHLY, CDR2 FYNNEI. The variable domain in full, with the rest retrieved from reference TRBV2 and TRBJ2-4, is EPEVTQTPSHQVTQMGQEVILRCVPISNHLYFYWYRQILGQKVEFLVSFYNNEISEKSEIFDDQFSVERPDGSNFTLKIRSTKLEDSAMYFCASSERWTGRNIQYFGAGTRLSVL.

The V call is TRBV11-2, the J call TRBJ2-3; 14 bases match TRBD2. Germline assignment: CDR1 SGHAT and CDR2 FQNNGV. The length of the CDR3 is 18 residues. Trimming removed 1 base from V and 4 bases from J; junction bases left unmatched: 7. The CDR3 loop is CASSLGGLAGARADTQYF. The DNA of the CDR3 is TGTGCCAGCAGCTTAGGGGGACTAGCGGGGGCCCGCGCAGATACGCAGTATTTT. Looking up the rest from reference TRBV11-2 and TRBJ2-3 gives the full variable domain: EAGVAQSPRYKIIEKRQSVAFWCNPISGHATLYWYQQILGQGPKLLIQFQNNGVVDDSQLPKDRFSAERLKGVDSTLKIQPAKLEDSAVYLCASSLGGLAGARADTQYFGPGTRLTVL.

This clone was counted a few times. The chain joins TRBV18 to TRBJ2-4; D might be TRBD2 (5 bases). CDR1 KGHSH and CDR2 LQKENI come from the germline V gene. The length of the CDR3 is 18 residues. Trimming stripped 3 bases from V and 0 bases from J, with 18 bases between. The CDR3: CASSPYVGDGLAKNIQYF. The CDR3, as DNA: TGTGCCAGCTCACCCTATGTGGGAGACGGATTAGCCAAAAACATTCAGTACTTC. Based on the CDR3 plus reference TRBV18 and TRBJ2-4, the full variable domain is NAGVMQNPRHLVRRRGQEARLRCSPMKGHSHVYWYRQLPEEGLKFMVYLQKENIIDESGMPKERFSAEFPKEGPSILRIQQVVRGDSAAYFCASSPYVGDGLAKNIQYFGAGTRLSVL.

This clone appeared a few times. The rearrangement links TRBV19 to TRBJ1-2; D gene unclear. Per the germline V gene, CDR1 is LNHDA and CDR2 is SQIVND (reference sequence). This CDR3 comprises 15 residues. Trimming shortened V by 7 bases and J by 3 bases, and 18 bases separated the two germline ends. The CDR3: CASNADPRGYYGYTF. The CDR3 DNA reads TGTGCCAGTAATGCAGACCCGCGCGGGTACTATGGCTACACCTTC. Filled out from reference TRBV19 and TRBJ1-2, the complete variable domain reads DGGITQSPKYLFRKEGQNVTLSCEQNLNHDAMYWYRQDPGQGLRLIYYSQIVNDFQKGDIAEGYSVSREKKESFPLTVTSAQKNPTAFYLCASNADPRGYYGYTFGSGTRLTVV.

The J gene is TRBJ2-7, the V gene TRBV6-2 or TRBV6-3; tentative D call: TRBD2 (5 bases). V shed 5 bases and J shed 0 bases, with 17 bases lying between them. Germline assignment: CDR1 MNHEY and CDR2 SVGEGT. CDR3 length: 16 residues. CDR3 in amino acids: CASSGPGSLISYEQYV. The CDR3 DNA is TGTGCCAGCAGTGGCCCGGGGAGCCTAATCTCCTACGAGCAGTACGTC.

This clone was counted a few times. The chain combines TRBV2 with TRBJ1-5; D is unclear. Trimming removed 7 bases at V and 3 bases at J, with 13 bases between. This CDR3 spans 14 amino acids. Germline values: CDR1 SNHLY, CDR2 FYNNEI. The DNA of the CDR3 is TGTGCCAGCACCCAGACTGAGGCCAATCAGCCCCAGCATTTT. Protein product: CASTQTEANQPQHF.

This clone was recorded a few times. The chain combines TRBV9 with TRBJ1-1; D unresolved. V lost 4 bases and J lost 3, with 13 bases in between. The germline V gene has CDR1 SGDLS and CDR2 YYNGEE. The CDR3 is 14 residues long. CDR3 loop: CASSPSVWDTEAFF. CDR3 DNA: TGTGCCAGCAGCCCTAGTGTGTGGGACACTGAAGCTTTCTTT.

The V and J genes are TRBV7-2 and TRBJ2-5; a possible D gene is TRBD1 (6 bases). The CDR3 loop spans 15 amino acids. Per germline, CDR1 SGHTA and CDR2 FQGNSA. Trimming took off 0 bases at V and 5 bases at J, with 13 bases between the two ends. The CDR3 nucleotides are TGTGCCAGCAGCTTAGCGAGTGGGGGCTGGGAGACCCAGTACTTC. Translated: CASSLASGGWETQYF.

V and J are TRBV6-2 or TRBV6-3 and TRBJ1-4; D is ambiguous. CDR3 length equals 13 residues. Trimming removed 2 bases at V and 8 bases at J, with 9 bases between. Germline loops: CDR1 MNHEY, CDR2 SVGEGT. In DNA form, the CDR3 reads TGTGCCAGCAGTTACCCGGAGCGCGAAAAACTGTTTTTT. This gives the protein CASSYPEREKLFF.

This rearrangement joins TRBV27 to TRBJ2-7, with 12 nucleotides matching TRBD2. With 0 bases clipped from V and 3 bases from J, the junction kept 6 bases outside the gene matches. Germline V CDR1 and CDR2: MNHEY, SMNVEV (reference sequence). The CDR3 consists of 17 residues. DNA of the CDR3: TGTGCCAGCAGTTTATCGGGCCTAGCGGGAGGGTTCTACGAGCAGTACGTC. This gives the protein CASSLSGLAGGFYEQYV.

This rearrangement joins TRBV7-9 to TRBJ1-5, with a possible D match to TRBD1 (6 bases). The germline V gene encodes CDR1 SEHNR and CDR2 FQNEAQ (reference sequence). CDR3 length equals 15 residues. The V and J ends lost 4 bases and 7 bases respectively, with 17 bases between them. For the CDR3, the DNA is TGTGCCAGCAGCTCAATCGAGGGGGGGCCCCAGCCCCAGCATTTT. Amino acid sequence: CASSSIEGGPQPQHF.

The chain recombines TRBV28 with TRBJ2-2; D is undetermined. With 2 bases removed from V and 5 bases from J, the gap between germline ends came to 6 bases. CDR3 length equals 13 residues. Germline V gene data show CDR1 as MDHEN and CDR2 as SYDVKM. Written as DNA, the CDR3 is TGTGCCAGCAGTTTAACTGGTACCGGGGAGCTGTTTTTT. This sequence encodes CASSLTGTGELFF.

This chain connects TRBV27 to TRBJ1-2; tentatively, D is TRBD1 (6 bases). This CDR3 comprises 13 residues. Deletions cut 2 bases from V and 8 bases from J, with 12 bases between. Per germline, CDR1 MNHEY and CDR2 SMNVEV (reference sequence). CDR3 region: CASSLRRGGGYTF. The CDR3 region has the DNA TGTGCCAGCAGTTTACGCAGGGGCGGCGGCTACACCTTC.

CDR3 protein: CSADRGQGTYYEQYF. The CDR3 DNA sequence: TGCAGCGCTGACAGGGGACAGGGAACGTACTACGAGCAGTACTTC. The V and J genes are TRBV29-1 and TRBJ2-7; 9 bases agree with TRBD1. With V trimmed by 7 bases and J by 3 bases, 13 bases remained unmatched. Germline CDR1 is SQVTM and CDR2 is ANQGSEA. This CDR3 is built from 15 residues.

V gene TRBV6-5 combines with J gene TRBJ2-2, with a weak D call TRBD1 (8 bases). Germline V gene sequence: CDR1 MNHEY, CDR2 SVGAGI. CDR3 length equals 14 residues. V was pared by 5 bases and J by 6 bases, with 13 bases between. DNA for the CDR3: TGTGCCAGCAGTCGGACAGGGAGGGCCGGGGAGCTGTTTTTT. It specifies CASSRTGRAGELFF.